This T cell receptor (beta chain) was sequenced during a study of blood T cell repertoires in COVID-19. Overall study: From the United States, Italy and Spain came samples of acute and convalescent COVID-19. Sources were T cells, B-cell-depleted T cells, or PBMCs; the material itself was cDNA or gDNA.

Some clones are missing from TCRdb's copy, which holds only in-frame ones; the method was immunoSEQ multiplex PCR. The repertoire includes fewer than 85,000 clones, about four fifths of them detected once, and around 19% sits in the top ten. CDR3 length equals 13 residues. The germline V gene has CDR1 SGHRS and CDR2 YFSETQ. V shed 0 bases and J shed 11 bases, with 14 bases lying between them. The chain links TRBV5-1 to TRBJ1-1; no reliable D call. The sample was peripheral blood. The receptor was derived from a woman aged 80 or over with active or convalescent COVID-19. In DNA, the CDR3 is TGCGCCAGCAGCTTGGGGGAAGGACGGGAGGCTTTCTTT. It is translated as CASSLGEGREAFF. Full variable domain (rest looked up from reference TRBV5-1 and TRBJ1-1): KAGVTQTPRYLIKTRGQQVTLSCSPISGHRSVSWYQQTPGQGLQFLFEYFSETQRNKGNFPGRFSGRQFSNSRSEMNVSTLELGDSALYLCASSLGEGREAFFGQGTRLTVV.